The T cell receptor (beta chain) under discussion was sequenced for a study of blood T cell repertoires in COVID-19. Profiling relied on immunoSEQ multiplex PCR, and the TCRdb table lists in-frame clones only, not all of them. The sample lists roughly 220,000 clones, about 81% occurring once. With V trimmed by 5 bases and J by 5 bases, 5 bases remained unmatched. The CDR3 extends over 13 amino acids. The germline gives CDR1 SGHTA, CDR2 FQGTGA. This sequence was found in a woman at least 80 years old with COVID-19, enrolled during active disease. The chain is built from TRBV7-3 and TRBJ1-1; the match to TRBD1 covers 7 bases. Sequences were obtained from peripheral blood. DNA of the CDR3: TGTGCCAGCAGCCCTGGGACAGAGACTGAAGCTTTCTTT. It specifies CASSPGTETEAFF.